Presented here are 17 T cell receptor beta chains from one specimen sequenced in a study of blood T cell repertoires in COVID-19. Libraries were prepared by immunoSEQ multiplex PCR; TCRdb keeps only in-frame clonotypes and omits some of them. The table has around 270,000 clones, 88% seen once. The sample consisted of PBMCs or T cells enriched from blood (not recorded which). All receptors derive from a woman aged 40-49 years who had been exposed to COVID-19.

The rearrangement links TRBV2 to TRBJ2-7; 15 positions agree with TRBD2. The CDR3 sequence is 19 residues long. Germline lookup yields CDR1 SNHLY and CDR2 FYNNEI. DNA of the CDR3: TGTGCCAGCAGAGAAGAGCCGGGACTAGCGGGAGGAGGGGACTACGAGCAGTACGTC. Translation gives CASREEPGLAGGGDYEQYV.

This clone appeared once. The chain employs TRBV9 and TRBJ2-6; D perhaps matches TRBD2 (6 bases). V lost 0 bases and J 2 bases, leaving 15 bases between the germline ends. The CDR3 runs 18 residues. The germline CDR1 and CDR2 sequences are SGDLS and YYNGEE. Here the CDR3 reads CASSVVGVSGAGANVLTF. CDR3 sequence (DNA): TGTGCCAGCAGCGTAGTTGGTGTGTCGGGGGCTGGGGCCAACGTCCTGACTTTC.

The V call is TRBV4-3, the J call TRBJ1-3, with 7 positions matching TRBD1. Trimming took 1 base from V and 7 from J; bases not matched to a gene: 10. The length of the CDR3 is 16 residues. Per germline, CDR1 LGHNA and CDR2 YSLEER. In nucleotides, the CDR3 is TGCGCCAGCAGCCAAGGGACAGGACCAGGTGGCAACACCATATATTTT. The encoded protein is CASSQGTGPGGNTIYF.

The rearrangement links TRBV13 to TRBJ2-1; TRBD1 is a possible D gene (5 bases). V dropped 4 bases and J dropped 9 bases, with 10 bases sitting between them. The CDR3 length is 12 residues. CDR1 PRHDT and CDR2 FYEKMQ come from the germline V gene (reference sequence). CDR3 DNA: TGTGCCAGCAGCTCCAGGGTCGGTGAGCAGTTCTTC. The encoded protein is CASSSRVGEQFF.

The CDR3 DNA reads as TGCGCCAGCAGCCATCAACGGTACCAAGAGACCCAGTACTTC. It codes for CASSHQRYQETQYF. This chain joins TRBV4-1 and TRBJ2-5; D unresolved. This CDR3 comprises 14 residues. In germline, CDR1 is MGHRA, CDR2 YSYEKL. The V gene lost 3 bases and the J gene lost 0 bases, with 8 bases spanning the gap.

The V call is TRBV28, the J call TRBJ1-2, with 7 bases fitting TRBD1. Germline-derived CDR1 and CDR2 are MDHEN and SYDVKM. This CDR3 is built from 13 residues. With V trimmed by 5 bases and J by 4 bases, 4 bases remained unmatched. DNA for the CDR3: TGTGCCAGCAGTCTGACAGGGACCTATGGCTACACCTTC. It is translated as CASSLTGTYGYTF.

The gene calls are TRBV5-4 and TRBJ2-7, with D possibly matching TRBD2 (5 bases). This CDR3 is built from 14 residues. The V gene lost 7 bases and the J gene lost 4 bases, with 18 bases spanning the gap. Per the germline V gene, CDR1 is SGHNT and CDR2 is YYREEE (reference sequence). The CDR3 spells CASHRAGGAYEQYV. As DNA, the CDR3 is TGTGCCAGCCACCGGGCGGGTGGAGCGTACGAGCAGTACGTC.

This clone was seen just once. This sequence joins TRBV4-1 and TRBJ2-1; 7 bases agree with TRBD2. CDR3 size: 15 residues. The junction had 9 bases not matched to a gene; V was cut back by 4 bases and J by 6 bases. Germline V gene lookup returns CDR1 MGHRA and CDR2 YSYEKL. This CDR3 is CASSPFTGGSNEQFF. CDR3 DNA: TGCGCCAGCAGCCCCTTTACGGGGGGATCCAATGAGCAGTTCTTC.

This clone was found once. The CDR3: CASSLFSRGRWEQYF. DNA of the CDR3: TGTGCCAGCAGTTTGTTCTCCAGGGGCCGGTGGGAGCAGTACTTC. The chain is built from TRBV27 and TRBJ2-7, with D possibly being TRBD1 (6 bases). Trimming cost V 3 bases and J 7 bases, with 19 bases left between them. This CDR3 is built from 15 residues. The germline V gene has CDR1 MNHEY and CDR2 SMNVEV (reference sequence).

This chain connects TRBV27 to TRBJ1-5, with D uncertain. This CDR3 has 15 residues. Germline CDR1 MNHEY, CDR2 SMNVEV (reference sequence). Trimming took off 4 bases at V and 0 bases at J, with 10 bases between the two ends. The CDR3 region is CASSSSGFSNQPQHF. Written as DNA, the CDR3 is TGTGCCAGCAGTTCGTCGGGGTTTAGCAATCAGCCCCAGCATTTT.

The gene calls are TRBV7-9 and TRBJ1-1; D unresolved. The CDR3 length is 14 residues. Germline V CDR1 and CDR2: SEHNR, FQNEAQ (reference sequence). Trimming removed 2 bases at V and 2 bases at J, with 9 bases between. CDR3 DNA sequence: TGTGCCAGCAGCTTAACGGTTATCAACACTGAAGCTTTCTTT. Translated, it gives CASSLTVINTEAFF.

The rearrangement joins TRBV4-1 to TRBJ1-1; D is perhaps TRBD1 (6 bases). V lost 4 bases to trimming and J lost 0 bases, with 21 bases between them. This CDR3 is built from 18 residues. The germline CDR1 and CDR2 sequences are MGHRA and YSYEKL. Here the CDR3 DNA reads TGCGCCAGCAGCCCCATTCAAAAGGGGAGGGGGGTGAACACTGAAGCTTTCTTT. As protein: CASSPIQKGRGVNTEAFF.

This chain joins TRBV9 and TRBJ1-1; 8 positions match TRBD1. CDR1 and CDR2 from the germline V gene are SGDLS and YYNGEE. V shed 4 bases, J shed 1 base, and the junction held 3 bases outside the gene matches. The CDR3 consists of 14 residues. CDR3 nucleotide sequence: TGTGCCAGCAGCCTAGGGACAGGGAACACTGAAGCTTTCTTT. It codes for CASSLGTGNTEAFF.

This chain joins TRBV18 and TRBJ2-7; 8 bases fit TRBD1. Per the germline V gene, CDR1 is KGHSH and CDR2 is LQKENI. J was trimmed by 2 bases and V by 3 bases; bases with no gene match: 12. There are 17 residues in the CDR3. For the CDR3, the DNA is TGTGCCAGCTCACCTCAATACAGCCGGGACAGGCCCTACGAGCAGTACGTC. Translation gives CASSPQYSRDRPYEQYV.

V and J are TRBV30 and TRBJ1-5, with TRBD1 matching over 7 bases. With V trimmed by 5 bases and J by 3 bases, 4 bases remained unmatched. CDR3 length equals 13 residues. Germline CDR1 reads GTSNPN; CDR2 reads SVGIG (reference sequence). CDR3 DNA: TGTGCCTGGGAAAGGGGGCCCAATCAGCCCCAGCATTTT. The encoded protein is CAWERGPNQPQHF.

The V gene is TRBV25-1, the J gene TRBJ1-3; D call uncertain. The CDR3 loop spans 16 amino acids. V lost 3 bases and J lost 0, with 12 bases in between. The germline V gene has CDR1 MGHDK and CDR2 SYGVNS. CDR3 loop: CASSDATLGSGNTIYF. The CDR3 nucleotides read TGTGCCAGCAGTGATGCTACACTAGGCTCTGGAAACACCATATATTTT.

The chain combines TRBV14 with TRBJ2-1; 7 bases match TRBD1. Germline values: CDR1 SGHDN, CDR2 FVKESK. The CDR3 sequence is 14 residues long. J was trimmed by 6 bases and V by 2 bases; bases with no gene match: 4. The CDR3 bases are TGTGCCAGCAGCCAAAGGGGACAGACCAATGAGCAGTTCTTC. Protein product: CASSQRGQTNEQFF.